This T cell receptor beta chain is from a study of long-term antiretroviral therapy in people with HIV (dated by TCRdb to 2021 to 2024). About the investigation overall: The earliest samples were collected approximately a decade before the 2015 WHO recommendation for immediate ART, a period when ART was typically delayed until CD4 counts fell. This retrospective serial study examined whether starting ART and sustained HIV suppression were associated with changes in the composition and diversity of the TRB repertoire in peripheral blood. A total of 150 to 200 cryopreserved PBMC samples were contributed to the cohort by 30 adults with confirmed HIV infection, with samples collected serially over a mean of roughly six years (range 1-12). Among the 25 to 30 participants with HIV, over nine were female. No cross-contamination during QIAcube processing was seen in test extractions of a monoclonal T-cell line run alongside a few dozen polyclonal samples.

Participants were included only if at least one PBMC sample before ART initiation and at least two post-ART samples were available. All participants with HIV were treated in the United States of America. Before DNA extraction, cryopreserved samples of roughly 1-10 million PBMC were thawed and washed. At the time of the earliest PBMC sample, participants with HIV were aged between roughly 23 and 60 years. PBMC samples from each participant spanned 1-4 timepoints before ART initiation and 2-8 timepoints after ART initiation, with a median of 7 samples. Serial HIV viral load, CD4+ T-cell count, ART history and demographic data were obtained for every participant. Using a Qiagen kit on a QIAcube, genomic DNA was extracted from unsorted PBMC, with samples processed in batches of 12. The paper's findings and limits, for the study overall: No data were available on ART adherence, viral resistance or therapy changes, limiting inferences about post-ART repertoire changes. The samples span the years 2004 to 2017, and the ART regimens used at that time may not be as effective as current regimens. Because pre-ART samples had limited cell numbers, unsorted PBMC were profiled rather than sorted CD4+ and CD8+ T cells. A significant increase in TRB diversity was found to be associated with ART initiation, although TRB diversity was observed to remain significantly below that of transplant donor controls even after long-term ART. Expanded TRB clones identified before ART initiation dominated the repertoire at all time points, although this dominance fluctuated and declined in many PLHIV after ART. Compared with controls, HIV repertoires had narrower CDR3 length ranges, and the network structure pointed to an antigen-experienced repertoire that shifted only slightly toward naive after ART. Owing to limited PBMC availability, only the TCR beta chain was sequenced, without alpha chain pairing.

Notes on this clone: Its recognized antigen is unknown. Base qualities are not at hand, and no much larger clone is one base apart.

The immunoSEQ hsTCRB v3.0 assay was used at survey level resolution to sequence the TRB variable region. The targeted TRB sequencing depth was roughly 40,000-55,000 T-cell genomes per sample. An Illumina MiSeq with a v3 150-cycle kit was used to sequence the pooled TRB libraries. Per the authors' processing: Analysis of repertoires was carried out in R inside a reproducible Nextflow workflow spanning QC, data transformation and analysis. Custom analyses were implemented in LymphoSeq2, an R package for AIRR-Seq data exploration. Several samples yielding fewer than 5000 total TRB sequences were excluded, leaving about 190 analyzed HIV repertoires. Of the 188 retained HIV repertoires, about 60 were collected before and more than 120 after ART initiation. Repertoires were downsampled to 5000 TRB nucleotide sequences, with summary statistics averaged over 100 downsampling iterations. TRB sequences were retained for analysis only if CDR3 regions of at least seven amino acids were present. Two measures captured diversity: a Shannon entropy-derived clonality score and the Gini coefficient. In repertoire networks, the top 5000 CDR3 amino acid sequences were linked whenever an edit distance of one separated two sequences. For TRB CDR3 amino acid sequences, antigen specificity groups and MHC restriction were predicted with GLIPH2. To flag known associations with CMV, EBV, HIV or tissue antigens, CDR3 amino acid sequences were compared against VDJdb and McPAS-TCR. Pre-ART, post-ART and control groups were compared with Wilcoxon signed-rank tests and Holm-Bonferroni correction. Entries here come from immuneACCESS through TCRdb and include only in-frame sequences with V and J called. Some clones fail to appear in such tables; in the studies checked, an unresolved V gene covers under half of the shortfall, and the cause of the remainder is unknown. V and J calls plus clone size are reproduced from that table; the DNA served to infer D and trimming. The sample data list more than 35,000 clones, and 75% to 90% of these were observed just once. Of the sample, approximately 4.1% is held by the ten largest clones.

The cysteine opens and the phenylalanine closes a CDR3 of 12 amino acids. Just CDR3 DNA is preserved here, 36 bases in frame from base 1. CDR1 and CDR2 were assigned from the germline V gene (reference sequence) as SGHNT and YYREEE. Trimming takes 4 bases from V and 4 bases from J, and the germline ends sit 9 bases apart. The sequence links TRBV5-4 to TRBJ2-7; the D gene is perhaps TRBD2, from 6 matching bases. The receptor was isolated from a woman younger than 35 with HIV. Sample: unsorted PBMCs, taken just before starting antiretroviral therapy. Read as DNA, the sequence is TGTGCCAGCAGCCCCGGGGGTTACGAGCAGTACTTC. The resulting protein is CASSPGGYEQYF.